Below, 6 T cell receptor beta chains from the same sample are listed, as sequenced in a study of shared T cell receptors in the human thymus. Repertoires were generated with immunoSEQ multiplex PCR, while TCRdb's copy carries only in-frame clones and drops some. The top ten clones hold roughly 0.013% of a sample with hundreds of thousands of clones, around 78% of them seen once. This sample also appeared in a second study, on human thymus T cells.

Sequenced input: thymocytes. The receptors derive from a boy younger than two with a congenital heart defect.

CDR3 sequence: CSVEDSPSANTGELFF. The DNA for the CDR3 is TGCAGCGTTGAAGATTCCCCCTCGGCGAACACCGGGGAGCTGTTTTTT. The chain couples TRBV29-1 to TRBJ2-2; D ambiguous. Germline assignment: CDR1 SQVTM and CDR2 ANQGSEA. The length of the CDR3 is 16 residues. V lost 0 bases and J 0 bases, leaving 11 bases between the germline ends.

The J gene is TRBJ2-3, the V gene TRBV6-6; 8 bases line up with TRBD2. The germline V gene has CDR1 MNHNY and CDR2 SVGAGI (reference sequence). Trimming took 6 bases from V and 7 from J; bases not matched to a gene: 9. This CDR3 has 14 residues. Here the CDR3 reads CASSLTSGAHTQYF. In DNA, the CDR3 is TGTGCCAGCAGCCTCACTAGCGGAGCCCATACGCAGTATTTT.

This sequence joins TRBV10-2 and TRBJ1-4; the D is unclear. The CDR3 extends over 13 amino acids. Trimming pared 6 bases from V and 3 bases from J, leaving 8 bases between. Per the germline V gene, CDR1 is WSHSY and CDR2 is SAAADI. The CDR3 sequence is CASRSISNEKLFF. As DNA, the CDR3 is TGCGCCAGCAGGAGCATTTCTAATGAAAAACTGTTTTTT.

The genes are TRBV9 and TRBJ2-1, with a tentative D call TRBD1 (5 bases). Germline CDR1 is SGDLS and CDR2 is YYNGEE. The V and J ends lost 0 bases and 2 bases respectively, with 15 bases between them. CDR3 size: 17 residues. CDR3 region: CASSVEYRQGPYNEQFF. CDR3 DNA: TGTGCCAGCAGCGTAGAGTATAGGCAGGGTCCCTACAATGAGCAGTTCTTC.

The chain employs TRBV14 and TRBJ2-3; TRBD1 is a possible D gene (5 bases). CDR1 is SGHDN, CDR2 FVKESK, per germline. The CDR3 runs to 16 residues. V dropped 0 bases and J dropped 3 bases, with 13 bases sitting between them. In nucleotides, the CDR3 is TGTGCCAGCAGCCAAGATTTCAAGGGGCCAACAGATACGCAGTATTTT. Amino acids: CASSQDFKGPTDTQYF.

The rearrangement joins TRBV21-1 to TRBJ2-7; TRBD2 is taken as the D call from the table, unchecked against the DNA. TRBV21-1 is listed as a pseudogene. This CDR3 is built from 18 residues. CDR3 DNA: TGTGCCAGCAGCAAAGCCCTCCCCGGGACTAGCGAATTCTACGAGCAGTACTTC. Protein: CASSKALPGTSEFYEQYF.